This T cell receptor (beta chain) appears in the sequencing data of a study of T cell responses to AZD1222 COVID-19 vaccine. This CDR3 has 13 residues. Germline loops: CDR1 MDHEN, CDR2 SYDVKM. Deletions cut 7 bases from V and 4 bases from J, with 8 bases between. Sequencing used immunoSEQ multiplex PCR; TCRdb keeps in-frame clones, though not all of them. The data show 140,000 or so clones, around nine tenths seen once. Comment on this clone: Its antigen remains unidentified.

Points from the study as a whole: Just six or seven AZD1222 recipients tested seropositive at baseline. Donors were mostly white British, more females; clonal diversity possibly underestimated. Breadth and depth of Spike-specific TCRs rose after two AZD1222 doses. The study reported that nearly half of spike-specific TCRs target unmutated variant regions.

The receptor was isolated from an adult in good health. This sample comprised peripheral blood, obtained on day 0 of AZD1222 vaccination. The V call is TRBV28, the J call TRBJ1-6, with unresolved D. The CDR3 sequence is CASNELYNSPLHF. For the CDR3, the DNA is TGTGCCAGCAATGAACTATATAATTCACCCCTCCACTTT.